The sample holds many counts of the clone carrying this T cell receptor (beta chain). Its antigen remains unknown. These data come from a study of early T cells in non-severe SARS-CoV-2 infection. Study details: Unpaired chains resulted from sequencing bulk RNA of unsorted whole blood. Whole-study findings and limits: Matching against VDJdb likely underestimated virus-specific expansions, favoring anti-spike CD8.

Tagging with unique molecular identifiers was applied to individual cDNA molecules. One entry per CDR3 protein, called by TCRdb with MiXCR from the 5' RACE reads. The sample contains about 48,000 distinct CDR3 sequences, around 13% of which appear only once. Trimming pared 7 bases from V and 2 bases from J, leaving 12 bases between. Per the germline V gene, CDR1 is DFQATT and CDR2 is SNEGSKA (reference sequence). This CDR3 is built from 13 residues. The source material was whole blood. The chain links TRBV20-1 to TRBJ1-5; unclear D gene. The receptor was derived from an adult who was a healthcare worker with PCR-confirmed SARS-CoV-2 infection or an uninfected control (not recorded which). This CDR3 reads CSVRRAGNQPQHF. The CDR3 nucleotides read TGCAGTGTGCGCCGTGCTGGCAATCAGCCCCAGCATTTT.